This T cell receptor (beta chain) was sequenced for a study of OX40 agonist ivuxolimab in advanced cancers. Patients with autoimmune history or systemic immunosuppression were excluded. Measured with immunoSEQ multiplex PCR; TCRdb has only the in-frame clones, and not every one. The sample consists of 35,000 to 45,000 clones, 88% of them appearing once. The V end lost 2 bases, the J end lost 3 bases, and 11 bases lay between the germline ends. Germline values: CDR1 MNHEY, CDR2 SMNVEV (reference sequence). The CDR3 is made up of 14 amino acids. Here the sequenced sample was CD4+ or CD8+ T cells sorted from blood, taken in a trial of the OX40 agonist ivuxolimab. The rearrangement links TRBV27 to TRBJ2-7; tentatively, D is TRBD1 (5 bases). This TCR derives from an adult with an advanced solid tumor such as melanoma, head and neck, liver or kidney cancer. CDR3 sequence: CASSLSQGGYEQYF. In DNA, the CDR3 is TGTGCCAGCAGTTTAAGTCAGGGTGGCTACGAGCAGTACTTC.